The 14 T cell receptor beta chains reported below all come from one sample, sequenced in a study of cytomegalovirus exposure and HLA in healthy donors. The study ran its PCR with 60 Vbeta and 13 Jbeta primers. Clones were sequenced by immunoSEQ multiplex PCR, and TCRdb holds only the in-frame ones, with some missing. The sample yields under 300,000 clones, approximately 80% seen once. Specimen: PBMCs. Receptor source: an older woman in good health and CMV-seropositive.

The chain combines TRBV28 with TRBJ2-1, with 7 bases aligning to TRBD2. Germline loops: CDR1 MDHEN, CDR2 SYDVKM. This CDR3 comprises 13 residues. V lost 6 bases and J lost 11; bases outside the gene matches: 10. CDR3 DNA sequence: TGTGCCAGCAGAGGCAGCGGGGATTACCAGCAGTTCTTC. Translation: CASRGSGDYQQFF.

The J gene is TRBJ1-1, the V gene TRBV10-3; tentatively, D is TRBD1 (6 bases). The V gene lost 6 bases and the J gene lost 8 bases, with 10 bases spanning the gap. Germline V gene lookup returns CDR1 ENHRY and CDR2 SYGVKD. This CDR3 has 11 residues. The CDR3 loop is CAIRADREAFF. As DNA, the CDR3 is TGTGCCATCAGGGCGGACAGAGAAGCTTTCTTT.

The V and J genes are TRBV7-3 and TRBJ2-1; 8 bases match TRBD2. Germline CDR1 and CDR2: SGHTA and FQGTGA. The CDR3 covers 17 residues. The J segment lost 5 bases and the V segment lost 4 bases, leaving 13 bases of the junction unmatched. The chain's CDR3 is CASSSQPSGSGNNEQFF. As DNA, the CDR3 is TGTGCCAGCAGCTCCCAACCCAGCGGGAGCGGGAACAATGAGCAGTTCTTC.

This chain connects TRBV18 to TRBJ2-2, with a weak D call TRBD1 (5 bases). With 3 bases removed from V and 0 bases from J, the gap between germline ends came to 14 bases. This CDR3 region has 17 residues. Germline assignment: CDR1 KGHSH and CDR2 LQKENI. In nucleotides, the CDR3 is TGTGCCAGCTCACCCCTCGACAGATATTCGAACACCGGGGAGCTGTTTTTT. Encoded protein: CASSPLDRYSNTGELFF.

The V call is TRBV6-1, the J call TRBJ1-1; TRBD1 matches 7 bases. Germline-derived CDR1 and CDR2 are MNHNS and SASEGT. The CDR3 is made up of 11 amino acids. V lost 6 bases to trimming and J lost 8 bases; unmatched junction nucleotides: 3. The CDR3 DNA sequence: TGTGCCAGCAGGACAGGGACCGAAGCTTTCTTT. Protein sequence: CASRTGTEAFF.

V is TRBV10-3 and J is TRBJ2-1; 11 nucleotides match TRBD2. V gave up 3 bases and J gave up 9 bases; unmatched junction bases: 1. Germline CDR1 is ENHRY and CDR2 is SYGVKD. CDR3 length equals 13 residues. CDR3 coding DNA: TGTGCCATCAGTGACGGACTAGCGGGTGAGCAGTTCTTC. Protein sequence: CAISDGLAGEQFF.

The V and J genes are TRBV11-2 and TRBJ2-5; TRBD2 matches at 7 bases. V trimming: 0 bases; J trimming: 5 bases; junction bases outside the gene matches: 9. Looked up from germline, CDR1 is SGHAT and CDR2 is FQNNGV. CDR3 length: 16 residues. CDR3 DNA sequence: TGTGCCAGCAGCTTAGAAGGCGGGAGTAGTTTGGAGACCCAGTACTTC. Translating gives CASSLEGGSSLETQYF.

The rearrangement uses TRBV7-9 and TRBJ2-7; no clear D gene. V dropped 5 bases and J dropped 5 bases, with 10 bases sitting between them. The CDR3 is 12 residues long. Germline-derived CDR1 and CDR2 are SEHNR and FQNEAQ (reference sequence). The CDR3 protein is CASSPHSHEQYF. DNA of the CDR3: TGTGCCAGCAGCCCCCACAGCCACGAGCAGTACTTC.

The rearrangement joins TRBV5-4 to TRBJ2-7; TRBD1 matches at 7 bases. CDR3 size: 14 residues. V trimming: 8 bases; J trimming: 2 bases; junction bases outside the gene matches: 10. CDR1 is SGHNT and CDR2 is YYREEE in the germline V gene (reference sequence). The CDR3 region is CASFDRDSTYEQYF. The CDR3 DNA follows: TGTGCCAGTTTTGACCGGGACAGCACCTACGAGCAGTACTTC.

This chain links TRBV21-1 with TRBJ1-5; no check of the table's D call, TRBD1, against the DNA was made. TRBV21-1 is annotated as a pseudogene. The CDR3 has 14 residues. The CDR3 here is CASSKGRGNQPQHF. Here the CDR3 DNA reads TGTGCCAGCAGCAAGGGCAGGGGCAATCAGCCCCAGCATTTT.

Here the CDR3 reads CASSSPRLSLYEQYF. Here the CDR3 DNA reads TGTGCCAGTAGTAGTCCACGACTATCCCTCTACGAGCAGTACTTC. V is TRBV19 and J is TRBJ2-7, with a tentative D call TRBD2 (5 bases). The ends were cut back, 4 bases at V and 3 bases at J, with 16 bases in the middle. The CDR3 has 15 residues. Germline CDR1 reads LNHDA; CDR2 reads SQIVND (reference sequence).

This clone was seen only a few times. The rearrangement joins TRBV6-5 to TRBJ2-6; possibly TRBD1 for D (5 bases). The V gene lost 7 bases and the J gene lost 4 bases, with 8 bases spanning the gap. CDR3 size: 13 residues. The V gene's germline CDR1 is MNHEY and CDR2 SVGAGI. This CDR3 reads CASIGAGANVLTF. The CDR3 bases are TGTGCCAGCATAGGGGCCGGGGCCAACGTCCTGACTTTC.

The chain has TRBV19 and TRBJ2-2; D is perhaps TRBD2 (6 bases). V lost 6 bases and J lost 9, with 20 bases in between. The CDR3 covers 15 residues. Germline V CDR1 and CDR2: LNHDA, SQIVND (reference sequence). CDR3 nucleotides: TGTGCCAGTAGCCCGTGGGGACTGAGATTTAGGGAGCTGTTTTTT. This sequence encodes CASSPWGLRFRELFF.

This rearrangement joins TRBV4-1 to TRBJ2-3; 7 bases line up with TRBD2. In germline, CDR1 is MGHRA, CDR2 YSYEKL. Unmatched junction bases numbered 10, after V lost 0 bases and J lost 4 bases. There are 17 residues in the CDR3. The CDR3 loop reads CASSQDFGGRGPDTQYF. The DNA for the CDR3 is TGCGCCAGCAGCCAAGATTTTGGGGGGAGGGGCCCAGATACGCAGTATTTT.